The entry below gives a single TCR beta chain sequence along with its context. Random hexamers were used to reverse transcribe the RNA input (about 0.45 to 1 ug). Across 54 Vbeta and 13 Jbeta, TCR beta CDR3 was amplified with immunoSEQ multiplex PCR. TCRdb processed the immunoSEQ multiplex PCR reads anew with MiXCR; each CDR3 protein has one entry. The sample consists of approximately 200,000 distinct CDR3 sequences, approximately 95% of them appearing once. This record belongs to a study of CD8 T cells in Susac syndrome. Germline V gives CDR1 SQVTM, CDR2 ANQGSEA. This CDR3 is built from 12 residues. After removal of 4 bases from V and 6 bases from J, the junction contained 0 bases not matched to a gene.

This sequence joins TRBV29-1 and TRBJ1-5, with TRBD1 matching over 10 bases. Input material: CD4+ T cells from PBMCs. The TCR comes from a human donor with multiple sclerosis. CDR3 coding DNA: TGCAGCGTTGGGACAGGGGGTCAGCCCCAGCATTTT. It is translated as CSVGTGGQPQHF.